The rows below give T cell receptor beta chains drawn from one sample of a study of T cells expressing NK-cell markers. TCRdb reanalyzed the 5' RACE reads, giving one entry per CDR3 protein sequence and no DNA. The sample's table shows 550,000 or so distinct CDR3 sequences. Sequenced: blood T cells: a sorted CD56 or NKG2C T cell subset, CD4+ or CD8+ T cells, or bulk PBMC T cells (not recorded which). All receptors derive from a young man in good health. Both conserved end residues are part of each CDR3. The order of the fields is J gene, V gene, CDR3 protein.

>TRBJ2-1|TRBV27
CASSWTRDNEQFF
>TRBJ1-5|TRBV28
CATRPGGSNQPQHF
>TRBJ2-4|TRBV12-3/TRBV12-4
CASSLTGESDIQYF
>TRBJ2-1|TRBV7-6
CASSLAVPGVYNEQFF
>TRBJ2-3|TRBV12-5
CASGGSPSDTQYF
>TRBJ2-1|TRBV12-3/TRBV12-4
CASSLIAAQGGEQFF
>TRBJ2-3|TRBV7-8
CASSPAGLAGVDTQYF
>TRBJ2-4|TRBV20-1
CSAGRDSSAKNIQYF
>TRBJ2-3|TRBV10-3
CAIKQDPTDTQYF
>TRBJ1-3|TRBV19
CASSGRDLAGNTIYF
>TRBJ2-7|TRBV7-2
CASSYLAAHYEQYF
>TRBJ1-1|TRBV5-1
CASSPGGTQNTEAFF
>TRBJ1-4|TRBV5-1
CASSLRDRGREKLFF
>TRBJ2-3|TRBV24-1
CATSEYSGHTDTQYF
>TRBJ2-3|TRBV5-1
CASSLVGLDGRSTDTQYF
>TRBJ2-1|TRBV20-1
CSARDPLAGGGGEQFF
>TRBJ1-2|TRBV4-1
CASSQARDFNYGYTF
>TRBJ2-7|TRBV12-3/TRBV12-4
CASRYGTAGYEQYF
>TRBJ2-5|TRBV20-1
CSARGRQETQYF
>TRBJ2-7|TRBV27
CASSSGDSSYEQYF
>TRBJ2-3|TRBV11-2
CASSKGLAGRSDTQYF
>TRBJ2-5|TRBV12-3/TRBV12-4
CASNIGPGQGGRAQYF
>TRBJ2-4|TRBV7-2
CASSLDGPGIQYF
>TRBJ2-3|TRBV14
CASSQAGLAPTDTQYF
>TRBJ2-7|TRBV6-1
CASSEANEQYF
>TRBJ1-1|TRBV5-1
CASRQGRGGTEAFF
>TRBJ2-2|TRBV5-1
CASSPPTGPTGELFF
>TRBJ2-5|TRBV7-9
CASTSELRDYKTQYF
>TRBJ1-5|TRBV24-1
CATSDLGPGTGIQPQHF
>TRBJ1-6|TRBV11-2
CASSSTVGGAKSPLHF
>TRBJ2-2|TRBV6-1
CASRKAGGPGELFF
>TRBJ2-3|TRBV2
CARRKGEADTQYF
>TRBJ2-7|TRBV29-1
CSVEQGTSYEQYF
>TRBJ2-1|TRBV19
CASKGPGVNEQFF
>TRBJ2-1|TRBV29-1
CSVTDRTSSYNEQFF
>TRBJ1-1|TRBV20-1
CSAGTGKGTEAFF
>TRBJ2-7|TRBV20-1
CSARGGVSSEQYF
>TRBJ1-5|TRBV19
CASSRTSNQPQHF
>TRBJ1-1|TRBV5-1
CASSWGLTWRDRDTEAFF
>TRBJ1-1|TRBV7-2
CASSPVGQNTEAFF
>TRBJ2-1|TRBV5-1
CASSLAGVGTKWGNEQFF
>TRBJ1-4|TRBV29-1
CSVLDRAGRKLFF
>TRBJ1-5|TRBV7-9
CASSFSVGQPQHF
>TRBJ2-3|TRBV15
CATSRDQAQDTQYF
>TRBJ2-3|TRBV3-1
CASSQVTGGSTDTQYF
>TRBJ1-1|TRBV19
CASRPPGQGLEAFF
>TRBJ2-3|TRBV6-2/TRBV6-3
CASTWRLAGRLFRRTQYF
>TRBJ2-1|TRBV7-2
CASSLAFSGRHNEQFF
>TRBJ2-7|TRBV27
CASSLIDRAYEQYF
>TRBJ2-3|TRBV5-1
CASCMRELRADTQYF
>TRBJ2-5|TRBV12-3/TRBV12-4
CASSFTGQAGETQYF
>TRBJ2-1|TRBV29-1
CSQGRVIDEQFF
>TRBJ1-6|TRBV27
CASSVIRGYNSPLHF
>TRBJ2-1|TRBV5-5
CASQGGSYNEQFF
>TRBJ2-5|TRBV20-1
CSARDLGPSQETQYF
>TRBJ2-3|TRBV5-1
CASAINGRMDTQYF